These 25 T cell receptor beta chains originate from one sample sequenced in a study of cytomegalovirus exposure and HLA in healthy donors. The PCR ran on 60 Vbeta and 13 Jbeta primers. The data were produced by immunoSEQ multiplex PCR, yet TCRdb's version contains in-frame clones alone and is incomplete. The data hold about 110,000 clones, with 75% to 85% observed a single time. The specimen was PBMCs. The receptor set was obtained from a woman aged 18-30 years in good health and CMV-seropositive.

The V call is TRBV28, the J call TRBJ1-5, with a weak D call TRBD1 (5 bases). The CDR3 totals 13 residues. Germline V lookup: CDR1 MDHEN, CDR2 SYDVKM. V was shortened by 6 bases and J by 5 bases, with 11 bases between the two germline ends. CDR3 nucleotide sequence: TGTGCCAGCAGGTCAGGAGGGGATCAGCCCCAGCATTTT. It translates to CASRSGGDQPQHF.

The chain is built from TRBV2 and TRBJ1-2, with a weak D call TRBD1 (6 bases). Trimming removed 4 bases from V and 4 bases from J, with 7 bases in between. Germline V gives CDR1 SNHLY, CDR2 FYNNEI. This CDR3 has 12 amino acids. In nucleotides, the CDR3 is TGTGCCAGCAGTGCAGGGGCCTATGGCTACACCTTC. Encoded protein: CASSAGAYGYTF. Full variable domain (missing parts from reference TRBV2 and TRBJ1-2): EPEVTQTPSHQVTQMGQEVILRCVPISNHLYFYWYRQILGQKVEFLVSFYNNEISEKSEIFDDQFSVERPDGSNFTLKIRSTKLEDSAMYFCASSAGAYGYTFGSGTRLTVV.

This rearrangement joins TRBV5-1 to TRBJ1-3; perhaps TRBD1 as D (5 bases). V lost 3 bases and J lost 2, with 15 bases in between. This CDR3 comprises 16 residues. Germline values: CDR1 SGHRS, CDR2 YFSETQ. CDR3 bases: TGCGCCAGCAGCTACACAGGCAGATCCCCTGGAAACACCATATATTTT. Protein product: CASSYTGRSPGNTIYF.

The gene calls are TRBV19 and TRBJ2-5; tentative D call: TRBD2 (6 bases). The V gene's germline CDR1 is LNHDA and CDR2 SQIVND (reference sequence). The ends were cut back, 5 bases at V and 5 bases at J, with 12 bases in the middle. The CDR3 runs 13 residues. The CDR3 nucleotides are TGTGCCAGTAGTGAGGGAGGACGGGAGACCCAGTACTTC. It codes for CASSEGGRETQYF.

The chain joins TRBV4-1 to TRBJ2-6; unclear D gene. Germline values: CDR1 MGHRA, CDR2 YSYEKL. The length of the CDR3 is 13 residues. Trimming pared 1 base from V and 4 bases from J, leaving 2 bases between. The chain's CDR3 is CASSQAGANVLTF. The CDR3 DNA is TGCGCCAGCAGCCAAGCGGGGGCCAACGTCCTGACTTTC.

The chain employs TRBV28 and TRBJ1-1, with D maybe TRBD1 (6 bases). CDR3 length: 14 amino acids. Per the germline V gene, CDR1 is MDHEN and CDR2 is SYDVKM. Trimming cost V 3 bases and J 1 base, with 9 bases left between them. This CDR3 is CASSFLDRNTEAFF. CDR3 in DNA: TGTGCCAGCAGTTTCTTGGACAGGAACACTGAAGCTTTCTTT. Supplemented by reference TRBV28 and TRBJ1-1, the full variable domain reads DVKVTQSSRYLVKRTGEKVFLECVQDMDHENMFWYRQDPGLGLRLIYFSYDVKMKEKGDIPEGYSVSREKKERFSLILESASTNQTSMYLCASSFLDRNTEAFFGQGTRLTVV.

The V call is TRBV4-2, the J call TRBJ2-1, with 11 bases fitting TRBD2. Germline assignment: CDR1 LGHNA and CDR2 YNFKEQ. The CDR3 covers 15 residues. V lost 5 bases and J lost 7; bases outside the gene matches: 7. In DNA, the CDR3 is TGTGCCAGCAGCAGCCTAGCGGGAGGAGCAAATGAGCAGTTCTTC. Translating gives CASSSLAGGANEQFF.

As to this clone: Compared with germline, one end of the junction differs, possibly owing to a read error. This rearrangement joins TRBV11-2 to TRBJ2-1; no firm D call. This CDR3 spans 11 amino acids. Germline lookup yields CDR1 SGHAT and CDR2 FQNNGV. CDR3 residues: CASSLVVERFF. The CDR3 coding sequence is TGTGCCAGCAGCTTAGTCGTGGAGCGGTTCTTC.

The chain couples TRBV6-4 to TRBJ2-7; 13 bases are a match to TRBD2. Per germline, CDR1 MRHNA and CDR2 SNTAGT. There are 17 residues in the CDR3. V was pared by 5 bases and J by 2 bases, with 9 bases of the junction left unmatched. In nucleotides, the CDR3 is TGTGCCAGCAGTAAGTCAGGGACTAGCGGGACTCCCTACGAGCAGTACTTC. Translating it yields CASSKSGTSGTPYEQYF.

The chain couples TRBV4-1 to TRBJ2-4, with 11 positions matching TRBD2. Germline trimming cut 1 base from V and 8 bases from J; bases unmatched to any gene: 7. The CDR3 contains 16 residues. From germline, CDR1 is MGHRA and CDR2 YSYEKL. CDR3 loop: CASSQVTSGSDDIQYF. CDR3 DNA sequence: TGCGCCAGCAGCCAAGTTACTAGCGGGAGTGATGACATTCAGTACTTC.

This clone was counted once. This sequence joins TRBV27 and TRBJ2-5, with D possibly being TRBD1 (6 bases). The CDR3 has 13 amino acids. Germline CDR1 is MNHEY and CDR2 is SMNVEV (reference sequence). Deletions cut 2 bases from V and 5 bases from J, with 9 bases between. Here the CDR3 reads CASSLGGGETQYF. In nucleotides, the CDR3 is TGTGCCAGCAGTTTAGGGGGCGGGGAGACCCAGTACTTC.

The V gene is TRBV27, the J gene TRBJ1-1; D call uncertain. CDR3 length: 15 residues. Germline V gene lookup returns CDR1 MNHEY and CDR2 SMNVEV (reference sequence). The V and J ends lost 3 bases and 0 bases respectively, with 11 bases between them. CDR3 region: CASSFYGELNTEAFF. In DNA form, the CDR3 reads TGTGCCAGCAGTTTCTACGGGGAATTGAACACTGAAGCTTTCTTT.

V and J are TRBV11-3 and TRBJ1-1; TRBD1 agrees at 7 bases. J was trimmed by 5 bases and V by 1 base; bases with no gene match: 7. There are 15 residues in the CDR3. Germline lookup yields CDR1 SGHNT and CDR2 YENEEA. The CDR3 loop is CASSLGNRGWTEAFF. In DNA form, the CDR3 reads TGTGCCAGCAGCTTAGGGAACAGGGGCTGGACTGAAGCTTTCTTT.

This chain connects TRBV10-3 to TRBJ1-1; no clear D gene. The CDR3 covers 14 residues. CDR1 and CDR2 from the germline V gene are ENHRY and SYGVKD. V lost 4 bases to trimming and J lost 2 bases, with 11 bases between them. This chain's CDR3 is CAISVGGLNTEAFF. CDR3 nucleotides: TGTGCCATCAGTGTGGGAGGGCTAAACACTGAAGCTTTCTTT.

CDR3 protein: CASSSRGSDTDTQYF. The CDR3, as DNA: TGTGCCAGCAGTTCCCGGGGGTCGGATACAGATACGCAGTATTTT. The V call is TRBV6-5, the J call TRBJ2-3; the D gene is possibly TRBD2 (6 bases). Germline loops: CDR1 MNHEY, CDR2 SVGAGI. Trimming removed 4 bases at V and 3 bases at J, with 14 bases between. This CDR3 has 15 amino acids.

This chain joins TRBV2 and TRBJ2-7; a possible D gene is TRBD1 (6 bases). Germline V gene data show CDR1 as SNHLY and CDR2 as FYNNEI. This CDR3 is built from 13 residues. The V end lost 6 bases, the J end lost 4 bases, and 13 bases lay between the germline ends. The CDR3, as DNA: TGTGCCAGCAGACACAGGGTACGTTACGAGCAGTACTTC. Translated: CASRHRVRYEQYF.

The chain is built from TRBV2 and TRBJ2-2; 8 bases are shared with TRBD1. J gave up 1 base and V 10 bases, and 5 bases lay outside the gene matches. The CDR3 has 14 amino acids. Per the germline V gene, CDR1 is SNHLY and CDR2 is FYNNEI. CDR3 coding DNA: TGTGCCACCAGGGGGCGGGGGAACACCGGGGAGCTGTTTTTT. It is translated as CATRGRGNTGELFF.

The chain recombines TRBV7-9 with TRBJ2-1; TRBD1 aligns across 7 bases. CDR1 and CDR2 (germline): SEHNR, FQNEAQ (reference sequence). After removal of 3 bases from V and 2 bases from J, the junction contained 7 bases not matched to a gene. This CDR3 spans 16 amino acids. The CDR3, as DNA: TGTGCCAGCAGCTTCGGGACAGAAGTCACCTACAATGAGCAGTTCTTC. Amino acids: CASSFGTEVTYNEQFF.

The CDR3: CASRLRGDKNIQYF. For the CDR3, the DNA is TGTGCCAGCAGGCTAAGGGGTGACAAAAACATTCAGTACTTC. V is TRBV2 and J is TRBJ2-4, with D maybe TRBD1 (5 bases). Germline V lookup: CDR1 SNHLY, CDR2 FYNNEI. Trimming removed 6 bases from V and 3 bases from J, with 12 bases in between. The CDR3 has 14 amino acids. The full variable domain, in which reference TRBV2 and TRBJ2-4 provide the parts outside the CDR3, is EPEVTQTPSHQVTQMGQEVILRCVPISNHLYFYWYRQILGQKVEFLVSFYNNEISEKSEIFDDQFSVERPDGSNFTLKIRSTKLEDSAMYFCASRLRGDKNIQYFGAGTRLSVL.

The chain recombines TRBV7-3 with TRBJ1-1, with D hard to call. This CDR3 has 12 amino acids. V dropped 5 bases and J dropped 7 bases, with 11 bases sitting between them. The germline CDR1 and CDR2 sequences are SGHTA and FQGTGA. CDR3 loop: CASSPGRGEAFF. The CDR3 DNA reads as TGTGCCAGCAGCCCCGGGCGGGGTGAAGCTTTCTTT.

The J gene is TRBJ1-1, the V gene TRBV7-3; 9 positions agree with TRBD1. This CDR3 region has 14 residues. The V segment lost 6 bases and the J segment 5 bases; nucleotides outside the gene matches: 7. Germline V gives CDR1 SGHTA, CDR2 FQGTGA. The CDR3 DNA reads TGTGCCAGCAGTCCCGGGACAGGGTTAACTGAAGCTTTCTTT. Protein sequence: CASSPGTGLTEAFF.

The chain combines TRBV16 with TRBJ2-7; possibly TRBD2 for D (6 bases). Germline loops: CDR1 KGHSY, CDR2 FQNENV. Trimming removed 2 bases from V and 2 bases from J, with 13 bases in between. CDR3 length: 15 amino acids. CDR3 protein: CASSQVGRGPYEQYF. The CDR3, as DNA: TGTGCCAGCAGCCAAGTCGGGAGAGGCCCCTACGAGCAGTACTTC. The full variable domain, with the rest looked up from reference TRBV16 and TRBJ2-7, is GEEVAQTPKHLVRGEGQKAKLYCAPIKGHSYVFWYQQVLKNEFKFLISFQNENVFDETGMPKERFSAKCLPNSPCSLEIQATKLEDSAVYFCASSQVGRGPYEQYFGPGTRLTVT.

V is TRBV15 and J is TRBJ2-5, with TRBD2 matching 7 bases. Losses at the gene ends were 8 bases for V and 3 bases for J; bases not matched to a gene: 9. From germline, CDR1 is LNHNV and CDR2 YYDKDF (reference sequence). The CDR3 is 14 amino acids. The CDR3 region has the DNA TGTGCCACCCGTTTACTAGCGTCTGAAGAGACCCAGTACTTC. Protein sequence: CATRLLASEETQYF.

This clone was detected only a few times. This CDR3 is CASSQAGDEQFF. The CDR3 DNA sequence: TGCGCCAGCAGCCAGGCAGGGGATGAGCAGTTCTTC. This chain joins TRBV4-1 and TRBJ2-1; the D gene is possibly TRBD1 (6 bases). Germline V gives CDR1 MGHRA, CDR2 YSYEKL. The CDR3 consists of 12 residues. With 3 bases removed from V and 8 bases from J, the gap between germline ends came to 8 bases.

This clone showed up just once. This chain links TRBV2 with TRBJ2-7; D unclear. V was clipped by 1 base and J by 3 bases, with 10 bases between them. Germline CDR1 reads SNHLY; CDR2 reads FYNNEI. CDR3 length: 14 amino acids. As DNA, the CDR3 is TGTGCCAGCAGTGAAGTGGCAGGCAACTACGAGCAGTACTTC. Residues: CASSEVAGNYEQYF.